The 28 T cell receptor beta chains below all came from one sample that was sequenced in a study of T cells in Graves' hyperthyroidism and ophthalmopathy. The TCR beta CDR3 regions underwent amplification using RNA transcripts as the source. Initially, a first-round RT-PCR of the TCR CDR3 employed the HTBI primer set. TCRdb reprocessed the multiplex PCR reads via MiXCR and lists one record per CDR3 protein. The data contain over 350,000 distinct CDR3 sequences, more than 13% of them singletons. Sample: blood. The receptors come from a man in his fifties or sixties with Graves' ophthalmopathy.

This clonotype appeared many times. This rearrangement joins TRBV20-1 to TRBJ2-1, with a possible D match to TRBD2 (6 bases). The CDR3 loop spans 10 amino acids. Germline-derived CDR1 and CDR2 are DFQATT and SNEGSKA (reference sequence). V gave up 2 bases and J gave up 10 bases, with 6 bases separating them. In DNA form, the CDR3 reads TGCAGTGCTAGACTAGCGGAGCAGTTCTTC. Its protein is CSARLAEQFF.

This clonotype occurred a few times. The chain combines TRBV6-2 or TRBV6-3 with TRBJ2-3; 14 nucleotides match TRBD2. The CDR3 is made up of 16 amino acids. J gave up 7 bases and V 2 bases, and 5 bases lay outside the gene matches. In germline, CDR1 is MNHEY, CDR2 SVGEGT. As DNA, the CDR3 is TGTGCCAGCAGTTACACCGGGACTAGCGGGAGTAATACGCAGTATTTT. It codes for CASSYTGTSGSNTQYF.

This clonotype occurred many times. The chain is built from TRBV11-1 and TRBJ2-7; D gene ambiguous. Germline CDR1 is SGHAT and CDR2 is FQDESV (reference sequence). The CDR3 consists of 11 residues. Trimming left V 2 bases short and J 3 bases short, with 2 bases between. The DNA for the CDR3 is TGTGCCAGCAGCTTATACTACGAGCAGTACTTC. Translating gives CASSLYYEQYF.

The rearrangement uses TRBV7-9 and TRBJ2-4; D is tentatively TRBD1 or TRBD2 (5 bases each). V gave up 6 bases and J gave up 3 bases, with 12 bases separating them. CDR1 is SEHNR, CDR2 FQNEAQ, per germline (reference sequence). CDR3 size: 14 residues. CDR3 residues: CASRLGRGKNIQYF. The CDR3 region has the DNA TGTGCCAGCAGACTGGGACGGGGCAAAAACATTCAGTACTTC.

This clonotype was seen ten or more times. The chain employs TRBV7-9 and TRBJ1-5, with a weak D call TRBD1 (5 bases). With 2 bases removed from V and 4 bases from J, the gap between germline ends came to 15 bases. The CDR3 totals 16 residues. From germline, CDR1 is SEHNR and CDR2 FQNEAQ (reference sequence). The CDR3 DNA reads TGTGCCAGCAGCTTATCCGGGACGGGATTGAATCAGCCCCAGCATTTT. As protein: CASSLSGTGLNQPQHF.

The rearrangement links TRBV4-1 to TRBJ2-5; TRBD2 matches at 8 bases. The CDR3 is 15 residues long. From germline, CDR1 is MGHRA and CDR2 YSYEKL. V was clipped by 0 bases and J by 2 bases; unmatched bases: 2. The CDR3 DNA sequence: TGCGCCAGCAGCCAAGACGGGACTAGTCAAGAGACCCAGTACTTC. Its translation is CASSQDGTSQETQYF.

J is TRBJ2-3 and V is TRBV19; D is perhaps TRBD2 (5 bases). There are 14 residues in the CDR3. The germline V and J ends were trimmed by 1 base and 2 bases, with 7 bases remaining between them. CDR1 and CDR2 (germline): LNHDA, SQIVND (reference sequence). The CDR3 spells CASSIGLTTDTQYF. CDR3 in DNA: TGTGCCAGTAGTATAGGACTAACCACAGATACGCAGTATTTT. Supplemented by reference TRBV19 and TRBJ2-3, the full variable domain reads DGGITQSPKYLFRKEGQNVTLSCEQNLNHDAMYWYRQDPGQGLRLIYYSQIVNDFQKGDIAEGYSVSREKKESFPLTVTSAQKNPTAFYLCASSIGLTTDTQYFGPGTRLTVL.

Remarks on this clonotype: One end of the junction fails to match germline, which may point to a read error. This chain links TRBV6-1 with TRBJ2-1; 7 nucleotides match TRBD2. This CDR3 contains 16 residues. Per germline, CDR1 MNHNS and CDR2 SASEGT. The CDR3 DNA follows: TGTGCCAGCAGGACCCCGGGGGGTAGCTCCTACAATGAGCGGTTCTTC. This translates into CASRTPGGSSYNERFF.

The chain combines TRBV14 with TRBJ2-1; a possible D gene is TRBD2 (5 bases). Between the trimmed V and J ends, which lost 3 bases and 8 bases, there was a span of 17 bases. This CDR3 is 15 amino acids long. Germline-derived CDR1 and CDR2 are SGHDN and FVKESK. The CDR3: CASSQEEGVGHEQFF. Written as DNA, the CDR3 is TGTGCCAGCAGCCAGGAAGAGGGAGTTGGGCATGAGCAGTTCTTC.

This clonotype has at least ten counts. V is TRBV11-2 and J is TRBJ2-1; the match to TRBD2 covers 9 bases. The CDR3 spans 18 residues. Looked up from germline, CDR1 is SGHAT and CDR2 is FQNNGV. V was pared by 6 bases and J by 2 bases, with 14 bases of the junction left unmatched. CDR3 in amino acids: CASSPGGTLAGPYNEQFF. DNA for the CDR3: TGTGCCAGCAGTCCTGGCGGAACACTAGCGGGCCCCTACAATGAGCAGTTCTTC.

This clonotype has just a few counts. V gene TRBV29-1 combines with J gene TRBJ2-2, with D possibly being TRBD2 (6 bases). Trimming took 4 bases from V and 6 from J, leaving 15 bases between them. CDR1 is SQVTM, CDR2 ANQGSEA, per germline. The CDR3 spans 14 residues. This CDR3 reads CSVVGLGLSGELFF. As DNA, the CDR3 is TGCAGCGTTGTAGGCCTGGGACTCTCCGGGGAGCTGTTTTTT.

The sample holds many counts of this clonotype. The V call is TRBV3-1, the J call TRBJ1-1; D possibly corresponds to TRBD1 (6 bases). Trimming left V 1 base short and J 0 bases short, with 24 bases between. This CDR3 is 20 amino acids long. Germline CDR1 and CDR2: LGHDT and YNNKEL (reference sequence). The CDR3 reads CASSQVYYGTGHSMNTEAFF. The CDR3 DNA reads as TGTGCCAGCAGCCAAGTATATTATGGTACGGGACACTCCATGAACACTGAAGCTTTCTTT.

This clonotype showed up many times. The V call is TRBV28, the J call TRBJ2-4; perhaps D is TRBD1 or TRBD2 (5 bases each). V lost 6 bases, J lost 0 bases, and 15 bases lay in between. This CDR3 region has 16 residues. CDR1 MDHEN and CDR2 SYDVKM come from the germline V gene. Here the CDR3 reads CASSRSGQQAKNIQYF. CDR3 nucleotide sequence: TGTGCCAGCAGCCGTTCGGGGCAGCAAGCCAAAAACATTCAGTACTTC.

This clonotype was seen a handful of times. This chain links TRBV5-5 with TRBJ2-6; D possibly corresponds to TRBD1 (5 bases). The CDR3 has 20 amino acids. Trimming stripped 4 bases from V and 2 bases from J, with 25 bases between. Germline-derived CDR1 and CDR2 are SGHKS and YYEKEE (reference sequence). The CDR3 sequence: CASSPQILIKGWTGANVLTF. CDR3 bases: TGTGCCAGCAGCCCACAAATACTGATCAAGGGGTGGACTGGGGCCAACGTCCTGACTTTC. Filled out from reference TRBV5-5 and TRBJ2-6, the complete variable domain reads DAGVTQSPTHLIKTRGQQVTLRCSPISGHKSVSWYQQVLGQGPQFIFQYYEKEERGRGNFPDRFSARQFPNYSSELNVNALLLGDSALYLCASSPQILIKGWTGANVLTFGAGSRLTVL.

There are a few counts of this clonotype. The CDR3 nucleotides are TGTGCCATCAGTCCGGGACTAGCGGGAGTCAATGAGCAGTTCTTC. Amino acids: CAISPGLAGVNEQFF. V usage is TRBV10-3 and J usage is TRBJ2-1, with 14 bases aligning to TRBD2. The CDR3 totals 15 residues. V lost 5 bases and J lost 6; bases outside the gene matches: 3. CDR1 and CDR2 from the germline V gene are ENHRY and SYGVKD.

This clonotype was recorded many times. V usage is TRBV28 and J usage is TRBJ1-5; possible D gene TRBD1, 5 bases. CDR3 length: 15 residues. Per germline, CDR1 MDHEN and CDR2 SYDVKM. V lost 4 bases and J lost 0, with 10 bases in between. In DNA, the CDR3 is TGTGCCAGCAGTTCCCGACAGTATAGCAATCAGCCCCAGCATTTT. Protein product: CASSSRQYSNQPQHF.

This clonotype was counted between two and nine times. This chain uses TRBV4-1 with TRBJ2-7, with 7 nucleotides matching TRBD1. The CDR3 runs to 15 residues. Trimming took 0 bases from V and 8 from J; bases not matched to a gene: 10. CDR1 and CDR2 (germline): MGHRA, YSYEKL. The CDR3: CASSQELTGTRKQYF. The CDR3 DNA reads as TGCGCCAGCAGCCAAGAATTGACAGGGACAAGAAAGCAGTACTTC.

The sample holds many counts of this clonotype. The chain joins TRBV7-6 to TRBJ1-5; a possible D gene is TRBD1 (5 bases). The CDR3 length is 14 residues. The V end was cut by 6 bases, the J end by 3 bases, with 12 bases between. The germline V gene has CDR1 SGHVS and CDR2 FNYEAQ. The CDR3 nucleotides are TGTGCCAGCAGTCTAGGGGTTCCCAATCAGCCCCAGCATTTT. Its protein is CASSLGVPNQPQHF.

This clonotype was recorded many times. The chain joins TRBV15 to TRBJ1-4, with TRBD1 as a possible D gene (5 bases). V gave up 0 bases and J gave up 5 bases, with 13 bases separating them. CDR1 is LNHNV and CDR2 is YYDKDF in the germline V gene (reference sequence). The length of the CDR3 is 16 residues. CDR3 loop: CATSREYRGKNEKLFF. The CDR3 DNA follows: TGTGCCACCAGCAGAGAATACCGGGGCAAGAATGAAAAACTGTTTTTT.

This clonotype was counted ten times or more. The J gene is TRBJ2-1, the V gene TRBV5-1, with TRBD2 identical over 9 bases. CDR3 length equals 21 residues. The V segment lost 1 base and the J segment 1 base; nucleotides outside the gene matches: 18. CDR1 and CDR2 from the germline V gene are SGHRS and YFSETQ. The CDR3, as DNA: TGCGCCAGCAGCTTGTTGATTACGGCGGGAGGGCCGATTCGTTCCTACAATGAGCAGTTCTTC. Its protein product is CASSLLITAGGPIRSYNEQFF.

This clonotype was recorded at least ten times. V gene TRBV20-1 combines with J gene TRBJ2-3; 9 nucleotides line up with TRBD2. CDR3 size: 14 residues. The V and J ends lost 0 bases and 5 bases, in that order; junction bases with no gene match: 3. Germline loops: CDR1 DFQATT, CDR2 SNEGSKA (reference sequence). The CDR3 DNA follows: TGCAGTGCTAGAGATGCGGGAGGGAAAGATACGCAGTATTTT. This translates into CSARDAGGKDTQYF.

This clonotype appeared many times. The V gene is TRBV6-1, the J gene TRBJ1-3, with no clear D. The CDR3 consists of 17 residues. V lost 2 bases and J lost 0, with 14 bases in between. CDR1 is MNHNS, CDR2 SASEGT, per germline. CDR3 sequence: CASSEWVAVNSGNTIYF. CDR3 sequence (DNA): TGTGCCAGCAGTGAATGGGTTGCAGTTAACTCTGGAAACACCATATATTTT.

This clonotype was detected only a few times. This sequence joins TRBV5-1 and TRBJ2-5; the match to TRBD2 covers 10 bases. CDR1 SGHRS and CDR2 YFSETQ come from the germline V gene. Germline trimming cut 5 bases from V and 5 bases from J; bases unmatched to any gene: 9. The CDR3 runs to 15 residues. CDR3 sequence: CASSPSGSHTETQYF. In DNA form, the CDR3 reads TGCGCCAGCAGTCCTAGCGGGAGTCATACGGAGACCCAGTACTTC.

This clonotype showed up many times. The DNA of the CDR3 is TGTGCCAGCAGCCAGACTCTAGCGGGAGAAACAGATACGCAGTATTTT. It codes for CASSQTLAGETDTQYF. V usage is TRBV14 and J usage is TRBJ2-3; 10 nucleotides line up with TRBD2. This CDR3 is built from 16 residues. From germline, CDR1 is SGHDN and CDR2 FVKESK. J was trimmed by 3 bases and V by 3 bases; bases with no gene match: 6.

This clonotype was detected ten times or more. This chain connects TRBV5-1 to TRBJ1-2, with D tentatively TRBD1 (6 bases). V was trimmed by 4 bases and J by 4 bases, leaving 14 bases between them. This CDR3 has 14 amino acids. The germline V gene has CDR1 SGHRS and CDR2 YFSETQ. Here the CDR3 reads CASSPGHELYGYTF. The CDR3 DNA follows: TGCGCCAGCAGCCCGGGACACGAACTCTATGGCTACACCTTC.

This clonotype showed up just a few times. Written as DNA, the CDR3 is TGTGCCAGCAGCCCCGGGTGGGGGTACGAGCAGTACTTC. Its protein is CASSPGWGYEQYF. The chain carries TRBV11-2 and TRBJ2-7; the D call may be TRBD1 or TRBD2 (5 bases each). The germline V gene encodes CDR1 SGHAT and CDR2 FQNNGV. There are 13 residues in the CDR3. Trimming took off 5 bases at V and 4 bases at J, with 12 bases between the two ends.

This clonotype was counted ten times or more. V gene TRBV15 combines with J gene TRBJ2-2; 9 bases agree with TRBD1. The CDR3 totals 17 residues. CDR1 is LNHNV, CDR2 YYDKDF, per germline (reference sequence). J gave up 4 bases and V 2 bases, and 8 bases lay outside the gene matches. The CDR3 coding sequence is TGTGCCACCAGCAGACAAACCGGGACAGGGCCCACCGGGGAGCTGTTTTTT. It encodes CATSRQTGTGPTGELFF.

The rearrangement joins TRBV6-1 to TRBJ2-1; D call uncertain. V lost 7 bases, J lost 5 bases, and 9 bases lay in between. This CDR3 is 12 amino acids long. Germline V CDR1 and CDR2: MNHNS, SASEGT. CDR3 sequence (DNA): TGTGCCAGCAAAGAAGCAGACAATGAGCAGTTCTTC. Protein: CASKEADNEQFF.